Below are 15 T cell receptor beta chains sequenced from a single sample in a study of T-cell reconstitution after alpha-beta-depleted transplantation in children. Preparing the TCRbeta library involved the use of unique molecular identifiers. TCRdb reprocessed the PCR reads via MiXCR and lists one record per CDR3 protein. Of more than 200,000 distinct CDR3 sequences in the sample, 9.7% were seen once. Sequenced material: PBMCs from the stem cell graft donor, taken from the stem cell graft. The source is a human donor who donated a stem cell graft to a child with SCID.

This clonotype was counted ten times or more. V and J are TRBV28 and TRBJ2-7, with 7 bases fitting TRBD2. The V and J ends lost 5 bases and 7 bases, in that order; junction bases with no gene match: 14. The CDR3 totals 15 residues. Germline loops: CDR1 MDHEN, CDR2 SYDVKM. CDR3 loop: CASSPAGDYLGEQYF. The CDR3 DNA sequence: TGTGCCAGCAGTCCCGCGGGAGATTATCTGGGTGAGCAGTACTTC.

This clonotype was seen many times. This sequence joins TRBV27 and TRBJ2-7; TRBD2 is a possible D gene (6 bases). V lost 4 bases and J 3 bases, leaving 13 bases between the germline ends. The CDR3 sequence is 14 residues long. Germline V gene lookup returns CDR1 MNHEY and CDR2 SMNVEV (reference sequence). The CDR3, as DNA: TGTGCCAGCAGTTCGGGACTTCTCCACTACGAGCAGTACTTC. The encoded protein is CASSSGLLHYEQYF.

This clonotype was detected many times. The V gene is TRBV7-9, the J gene TRBJ1-4; D is possibly TRBD1 (5 bases). Germline V gene data show CDR1 as SEHNR and CDR2 as FQNEAQ (reference sequence). Trimming removed 1 base from V and 6 bases from J, with 18 bases in between. The CDR3 runs to 17 residues. The CDR3 here is CASSLGQRGPRDEKLFF. In nucleotides, the CDR3 is TGTGCCAGCAGCTTAGGACAAAGGGGACCCCGAGATGAAAAACTGTTTTTT.

This clonotype was observed at least ten times. The V gene is TRBV20-1, the J gene TRBJ1-2, with TRBD1 as a possible D gene (6 bases). Germline assignment: CDR1 DFQATT and CDR2 SNEGSKA (reference sequence). There are 12 residues in the CDR3. Trimming pared 6 bases from V and 7 bases from J, leaving 15 bases between. The CDR3: CSAAPGALGYTF. DNA of the CDR3: TGCAGTGCCGCCCCAGGGGCGCTTGGCTACACCTTC.

This clonotype was seen many times. The chain has TRBV5-1 and TRBJ2-1; 16 positions agree with TRBD2. The germline V gene has CDR1 SGHRS and CDR2 YFSETQ. V shed 4 bases and J 0 bases; nucleotides not matched to a gene: 10. This CDR3 has 20 residues. The CDR3 protein is CASSPIGTSGGASSYNEQFF. The DNA for the CDR3 is TGCGCCAGCAGCCCAATCGGGACTAGCGGGGGGGCGAGCTCCTACAATGAGCAGTTCTTC.

Many counts were recorded for this clonotype. The chain combines TRBV2 with TRBJ2-3, with D tentatively TRBD1 or TRBD2 (7 bases each). This CDR3 region has 17 residues. Germline V lookup: CDR1 SNHLY, CDR2 FYNNEI. Trimming stripped 7 bases from V and 1 base from J, with 21 bases between. CDR3 amino acids: CASNLRQGLRGTDTQYF. The CDR3 DNA reads as TGTGCCAGCAATCTCCGACAGGGACTACGAGGCACAGATACGCAGTATTTT.

At least ten counts were recorded for this clonotype. The chain combines TRBV5-6 with TRBJ2-2; the match to TRBD1 covers 7 bases. CDR3 length: 16 residues. The germline V gene has CDR1 SGHDT and CDR2 YYEEEE. The trim removed 5 bases at V and 2 bases at J, leaving 9 bases unmatched. Here the CDR3 DNA reads TGTGCCAGCAGTTATAGTGGGACAGCAAACACCGGGGAGCTGTTTTTT. It encodes CASSYSGTANTGELFF.

Many counts were recorded for this clonotype. The V call is TRBV5-5, the J call TRBJ1-6; possible D gene TRBD1, 5 bases. Germline V gene lookup returns CDR1 SGHKS and CDR2 YYEKEE (reference sequence). This CDR3 contains 15 residues. V lost 5 bases and J 7 bases, leaving 16 bases between the germline ends. The CDR3 loop is CASSSGPASNSPLHF. The CDR3 nucleotides read TGTGCCAGCAGTTCGGGGCCCGCCTCAAATTCACCCCTCCACTTT.

With respect to this clonotype: One base away lies a much larger clone, so this may be a sequencing read error. The CDR3 does not end in the conserved phenylalanine or tryptophan, so this is likely a read error. This rearrangement joins TRBV30 to TRBJ1-1; D is unclear. The CDR3 totals 11 residues. V shed 1 base and J shed 6 bases, with 6 bases lying between them. Germline V gives CDR1 GTSNPN, CDR2 SVGIG (reference sequence). The CDR3 bases are TGTGCCTGGAGTGAAACGGCTGAAGCTTTCTCT. Translation: CAWSETAEAFS.

This clonotype occurred many times. The chain recombines TRBV10-3 with TRBJ1-2, with D unresolved. Germline loops: CDR1 ENHRY, CDR2 SYGVKD. The CDR3 is 12 amino acids. With 4 bases removed from V and 7 bases from J, the gap between germline ends came to 10 bases. The CDR3 here is CAISGGDSGYTF. The CDR3 nucleotides read TGTGCCATCAGTGGAGGTGACTCTGGCTACACCTTC.

About this clonotype: This could be a read error, since a much larger clone is one nucleotide away. The chain has TRBV12-3 or TRBV12-4 and TRBJ1-3; the match to TRBD1 covers 9 bases. This CDR3 contains 19 residues. The CDR3: CTSSLAKGQGFFSGNTIYF. In DNA form, the CDR3 reads TGTACCAGCAGTTTGGCCAAGGGACAGGGCTTCTTCTCTGGAAACACCATATATTTT.

The chain has TRBV6-2 or TRBV6-3 and TRBJ1-5; perhaps TRBD1 as D (5 bases). Germline-derived CDR1 and CDR2 are MNHEY and SVGEGT. This CDR3 spans 14 amino acids. Between the trimmed V and J ends, which lost 2 bases and 6 bases, there was a span of 11 bases. The CDR3 region is CASSYQGVGQPQHF. CDR3 coding DNA: TGTGCCAGCAGTTACCAGGGAGTGGGTCAGCCCCAGCATTTT.

This clonotype has a count of ten or more. The J gene is TRBJ2-5, the V gene TRBV20-1; 7 bases map to TRBD1. This CDR3 comprises 13 residues. V lost 2 bases to trimming and J lost 3 bases; unmatched junction nucleotides: 3. Germline V CDR1 and CDR2: DFQATT, SNEGSKA (reference sequence). CDR3 bases: TGCAGTGCTAGATCTGGACAGGAAGAGACCCAGTACTTC. It yields the protein CSARSGQEETQYF.

This clonotype was found many times. The chain recombines TRBV7-2 with TRBJ2-7, with D perhaps TRBD2 (7 bases). Per germline, CDR1 SGHTA and CDR2 FQGNSA. Trimming took 4 bases from V and 0 from J, leaving 19 bases between them. CDR3 length equals 17 residues. The CDR3 protein is CASSSPGWGGSSYEQYF. CDR3 sequence (DNA): TGTGCCAGCAGCTCCCCCGGTTGGGGGGGCAGCTCCTACGAGCAGTACTTC.

This clonotype was recorded many times. The V call is TRBV20-1, the J call TRBJ1-6; no clear D. The CDR3 loop spans 15 amino acids. Trimming left V 5 bases short and J 5 bases short, with 16 bases between. The V gene's germline CDR1 is DFQATT and CDR2 SNEGSKA (reference sequence). This CDR3 is CSALGPKLDNSPLHF. In nucleotides, the CDR3 is TGCAGTGCTCTCGGTCCCAAGTTGGATAATTCACCCCTCCACTTT.